This TCR beta chain originates from a study of CD8 T cells in Susac syndrome. The authors negatively isolated CD8+ and CD4+ T cells and FACS-enriched TEMRA cells. CDR3 length: 12 amino acids. V was cut by 6 bases and J by 1 base, with 6 bases left in between. From germline, CDR1 is KGHSY and CDR2 FQNENV. The RNA, roughly 0.45 to 1 ug, was put through reverse transcription using random hexamers. MiXCR was run by TCRdb on the immunoSEQ multiplex PCR reads, yielding one entry per CDR3 protein. In the table there are some 120,000 distinct CDR3 sequences, 90% to 95% of which are singletons. The receptor was isolated from a human donor with Susac syndrome. The sample taken for sequencing was CD8+ T cells from PBMCs. The chain carries TRBV16 and TRBJ1-1; the D is unclear. The CDR3 sequence is CASSYRNTEAFF. In nucleotides, the CDR3 is TGTGCCAGCAGTTACAGGAACACTGAAGCTTTCTTT.